The TCR beta chain described here comes from a study of vaccination effects on CD4 cells after COVID-19. General study results and limits: There was marked clonal contraction among infection- and vaccine-induced clones late after vaccination.

The germline V and J ends were trimmed by 4 bases and 2 bases, with 12 bases remaining between them. Germline CDR1 and CDR2: SNHLY and FYNNEI. This CDR3 is 15 amino acids long. Only one count was recorded for this clone. Its antigen is not identified. Measured with immunoSEQ multiplex PCR; TCRdb has only the in-frame clones, and not every one. In the table there are 30,000 to 35,000 clones, around four fifths of which are singletons. Sequencing in the ViraFEST assay came after antigen-specific CD4+ T cells had been expanded with viral peptide pools, which were used to stimulate PBMC. Isolation of CD4+ T cells took place after around 10 days of culture. People in the vaccine group had not been infected with SARS-CoV-2 before, and their nucleocapsid antibodies were negative.

This TCR was sampled from a human donor who received a COVID-19 vaccine. This material consisted of CD4+ T cells from PBMCs cultured with HCoV-OC43 spike peptides, taken before COVID-19 vaccination. The subset is: HCoV-OC43 spike overlapping peptide pool stimulation. The chain combines TRBV2 with TRBJ1-5; D gene uncertain. The CDR3 is CASSVRFNGNQPQHF. The CDR3 region has the DNA TGTGCCAGCAGTGTGAGGTTTAATGGCAATCAGCCCCAGCATTTT.